Listed here is a single T cell receptor beta chain. What it binds is not known. The data belong to a study of OX40 agonist ivuxolimab in advanced cancers. Study details: Subjects had a mean age of around 60 years, with a range of about 23 to 79; around 80% were male.

CDR3 size: 16 residues. V shed 1 base, J shed 5 bases, and the junction held 3 bases outside the gene matches. Germline V gene lookup returns CDR1 LNHDA and CDR2 SQIVND (reference sequence). Points from the study as a whole: The investigators did not determine what antigen specificity the expanded peripheral T cells had. Expanded clones were, on average, more numerous among CD8+ T cells than CD4+.

Profiled with immunoSEQ multiplex PCR; TCRdb holds only in-frame clones, not every one. The sample gives approximately 82,000 clones, roughly 85% of which show up once; around 2.4% is in the top ten. The chain recombines TRBV19 with TRBJ2-5; 14 nucleotides align to TRBD2. The sample in question was CD4+ or CD8+ T cells sorted from blood, obtained in a trial of the OX40 agonist ivuxolimab. The source of this sequence is an adult with an advanced solid tumor such as melanoma, head and neck, liver or kidney cancer. The CDR3 spells CASSIGLAGGQETQYF. The CDR3, as DNA: TGTGCCAGTAGTATAGGACTAGCGGGGGGGCAGGAGACCCAGTACTTC.